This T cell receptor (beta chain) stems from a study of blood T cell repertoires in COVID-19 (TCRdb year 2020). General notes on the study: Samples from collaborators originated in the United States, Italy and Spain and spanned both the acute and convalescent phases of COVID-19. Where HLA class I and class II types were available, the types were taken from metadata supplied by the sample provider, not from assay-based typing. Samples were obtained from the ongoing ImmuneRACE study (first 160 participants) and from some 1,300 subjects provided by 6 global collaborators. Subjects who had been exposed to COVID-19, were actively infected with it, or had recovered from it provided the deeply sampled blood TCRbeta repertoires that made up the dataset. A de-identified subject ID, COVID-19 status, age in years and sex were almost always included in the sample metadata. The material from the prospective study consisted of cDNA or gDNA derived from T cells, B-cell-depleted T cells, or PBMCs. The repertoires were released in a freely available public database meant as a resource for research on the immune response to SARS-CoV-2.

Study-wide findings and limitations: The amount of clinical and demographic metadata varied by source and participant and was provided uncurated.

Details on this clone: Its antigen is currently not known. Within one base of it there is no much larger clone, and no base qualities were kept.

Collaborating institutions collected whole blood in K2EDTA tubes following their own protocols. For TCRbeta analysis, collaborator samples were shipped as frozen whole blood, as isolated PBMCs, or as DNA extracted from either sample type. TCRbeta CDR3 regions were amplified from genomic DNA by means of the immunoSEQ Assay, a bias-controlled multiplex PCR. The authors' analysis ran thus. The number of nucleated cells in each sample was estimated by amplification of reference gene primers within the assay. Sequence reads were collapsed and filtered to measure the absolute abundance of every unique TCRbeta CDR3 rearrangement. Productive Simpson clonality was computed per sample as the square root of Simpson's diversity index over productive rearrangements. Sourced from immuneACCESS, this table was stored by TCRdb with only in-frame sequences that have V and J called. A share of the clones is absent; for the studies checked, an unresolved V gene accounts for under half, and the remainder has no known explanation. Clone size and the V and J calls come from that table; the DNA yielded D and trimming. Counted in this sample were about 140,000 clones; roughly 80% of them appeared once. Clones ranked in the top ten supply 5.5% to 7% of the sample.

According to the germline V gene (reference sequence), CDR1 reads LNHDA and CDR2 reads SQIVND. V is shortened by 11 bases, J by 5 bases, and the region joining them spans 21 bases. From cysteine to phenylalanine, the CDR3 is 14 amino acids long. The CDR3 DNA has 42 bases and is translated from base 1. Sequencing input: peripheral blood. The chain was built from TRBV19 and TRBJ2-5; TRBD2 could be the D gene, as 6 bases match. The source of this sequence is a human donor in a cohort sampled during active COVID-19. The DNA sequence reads TGTGCCTCAGACCGCGGGGAACGATCGGAGACCCAGTACTTC. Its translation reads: CASDRGERSETQYF.